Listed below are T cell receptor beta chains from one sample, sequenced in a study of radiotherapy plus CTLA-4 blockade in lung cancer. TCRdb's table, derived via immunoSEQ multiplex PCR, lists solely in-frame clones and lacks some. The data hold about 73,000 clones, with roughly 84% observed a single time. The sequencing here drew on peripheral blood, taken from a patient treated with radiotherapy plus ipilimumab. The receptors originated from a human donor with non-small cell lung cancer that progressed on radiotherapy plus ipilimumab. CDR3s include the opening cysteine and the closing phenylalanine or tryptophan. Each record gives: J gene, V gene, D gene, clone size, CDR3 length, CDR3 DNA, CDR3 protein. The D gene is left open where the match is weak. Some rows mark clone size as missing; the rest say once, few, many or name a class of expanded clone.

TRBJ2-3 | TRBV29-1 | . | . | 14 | TGCAGCGTTGAAGATGCGGCGGGCACAGATACGCAGTATTTT | CSVEDAAGTDTQYF
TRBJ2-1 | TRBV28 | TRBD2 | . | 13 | TGTGCCAGCAGTTCTAGCGGCTACAATGAGCAGTTCTTC | CASSSSGYNEQFF
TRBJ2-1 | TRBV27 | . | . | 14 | TGTGCCAGCAGTTTATTGGGTGGAGCAGTCGAGCAGTTCTTC | CASSLLGGAVEQFF
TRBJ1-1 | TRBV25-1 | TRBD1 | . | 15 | TGTGCCAGCGCTCCTCTTACAGGGGGCGAGACTGAAGCTTTCTTT | CASAPLTGGETEAFF
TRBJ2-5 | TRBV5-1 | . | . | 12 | TGCGCCAGCAGCTTGAAGCAAGAGACCCAGTACTTC | CASSLKQETQYF
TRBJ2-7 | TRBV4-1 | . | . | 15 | TGCGCCAGCAGCCAAGTTGCCCGGGTCCAATACGAGCAGTACTTC | CASSQVARVQYEQYF
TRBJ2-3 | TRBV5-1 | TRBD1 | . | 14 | TGCGCCAGCAGATTGTGGGGACAGACAGATACGCAGTATTTT | CASRLWGQTDTQYF
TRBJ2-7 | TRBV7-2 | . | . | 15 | TGTGCCAGCAGCTTAGCGGCAGGGATGGCCTACGAGCAGTACTTC | CASSLAAGMAYEQYF
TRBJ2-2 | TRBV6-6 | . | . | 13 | TGTGCCAGCAGTCTTTGGGGGACCGGGGAGCTGTTTTTT | CASSLWGTGELFF
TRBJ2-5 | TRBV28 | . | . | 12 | TGTGCCAGCAGTTCCTATGGAGGGACCCAGTACTTC | CASSSYGGTQYF
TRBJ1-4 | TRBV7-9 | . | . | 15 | TGTGCCAGCAGCTTATGGGGGGACACCAATGAAAAACTGTTTTTT | CASSLWGDTNEKLFF
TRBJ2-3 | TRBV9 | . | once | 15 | TGTGCCAGCAGCGTAGAGGATCAGTACACAGATACGCAGTATTTT | CASSVEDQYTDTQYF
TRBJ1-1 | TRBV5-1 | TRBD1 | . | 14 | TGCGCCAGCTCCGGGCAGGGGGGAAACACTGAAGCTTTCTTT | CASSGQGGNTEAFF
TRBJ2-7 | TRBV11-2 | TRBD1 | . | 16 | TGTGCCAGCAGCTTAGAAATTTTGGCAGGGGGCAGCGAGCAGTACTTC | CASSLEILAGGSEQYF
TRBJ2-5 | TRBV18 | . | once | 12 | TGTGCCAGCTCACCACTTCGAGAGACCCAGTACTTC | CASSPLRETQYF
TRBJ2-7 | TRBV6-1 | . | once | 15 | TGTGCCAGCACCATTTGGGGCCTTAGCTCCTACGAGCAGTACTTC | CASTIWGLSSYEQYF
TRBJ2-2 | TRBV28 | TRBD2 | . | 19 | TGTGCCAGCACTCACAATGGGAAACTAGCGGGAGCGAACACCGGGGAGCTGTTTTTT | CASTHNGKLAGANTGELFF
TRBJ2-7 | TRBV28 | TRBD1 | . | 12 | TGTGCCAGCCGGCTAGGACAGGGCCTATTTTCCTTC | CASRLGQGLFSF
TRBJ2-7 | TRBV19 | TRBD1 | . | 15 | TGTGCCAGTAGTATCGGCGGGACAGGGGGCTACGAGCAGTACTTC | CASSIGGTGGYEQYF
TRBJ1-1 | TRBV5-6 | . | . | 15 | TGTGCCAGCAGCTTGAGCGGACTAATGAACACTGAAGCTTTCTTT | CASSLSGLMNTEAFF
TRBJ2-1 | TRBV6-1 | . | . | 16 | TGTGCCAGCAGTGAATTAGCTAAGCACTCCTACAATGAGCAGTTCTTC | CASSELAKHSYNEQFF
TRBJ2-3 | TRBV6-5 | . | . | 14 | TGTGCCAGCAGTTACGTTTCACCCACAGATACGCAGTATTTT | CASSYVSPTDTQYF
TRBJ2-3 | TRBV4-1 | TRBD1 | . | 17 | TGCGCCAGCAGGGACGGAGGACAGGGCAAGAGCACAGATACGCAGTATTTT | CASRDGGQGKSTDTQYF
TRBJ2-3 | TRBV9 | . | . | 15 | TGTGCCAGCAGCGTAGACGGGACAAGCACAGATACGCAGTATTTT | CASSVDGTSTDTQYF
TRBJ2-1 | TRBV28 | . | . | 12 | TGTGCCAGCAGTATGTATCAGCGGGAGCAGTTCTTC | CASSMYQREQFF